What follows is one TCR beta chain and its context. Germline V gives CDR1 MNHEY, CDR2 SVGAGI. The length of the CDR3 is 15 residues. Trimming stripped 0 bases from V and 4 bases from J, with 12 bases between. This sample was taken from a study of shared clonotypes between healthy human individuals. Sequencing was performed with immunoSEQ multiplex PCR; in TCRdb, only in-frame clones are kept and a portion is missing. Altogether over a million clones are present, roughly 96% being singletons, with the ten largest covering 0.95% to 1.5%. This clonotype was obtained from a man younger than 45 in good health. V usage is TRBV6-5 and J usage is TRBJ1-2, with unresolved D. Sample: naive CD4+ T cells sorted from blood. Described subset: CD45RA+ positively selected. Here the CDR3 reads CASSYSMKQTYGYTF. In nucleotides, the CDR3 is TGTGCCAGCAGTTACTCGATGAAACAGACCTATGGCTACACCTTC.